The rows below give T cell receptor beta chains drawn from one sample of a study of OX40 agonist ivuxolimab in advanced cancers. The assay was immunoSEQ multiplex PCR, and TCRdb's table has in-frame clones only and misses some. The sample yields tens of thousands of clones, approximately 84% seen once. The input for sequencing was CD4+ or CD8+ T cells sorted from blood, taken in a trial of the OX40 agonist ivuxolimab. All receptors derive from an adult with an advanced solid tumor such as melanoma, head and neck, liver or kidney cancer. Each CDR3 is given with its conserved first and last residue. A D gene is named only where the DNA matches it firmly. Only some rows state a clone size, as once, few, many or a class for expanded clones.

CDR3aa | CDR3nt | j_gene | v_gene | abundance | d_gene
CASSQYLGVGGYTF | TGTGCCAGCAGCCAGTATTTGGGGGTTGGTGGCTACACCTTC | TRBJ1-2 | TRBV4-2 | few | .
CASSQGSGGDIQYF | TGTGCCAGCAGCCAAGGTAGCGGGGGTGACATTCAGTACTTC | TRBJ2-4 | TRBV4-2 | . | TRBD2
CASSDRQGRRGYTF | TGTGCCAGCAGTGATCGGCAGGGACGGAGAGGCTACACCTTC | TRBJ1-2 | TRBV6-1 | . | .
CASSGTGTNQPQHF | TGTGCCAGCTCCGGGACAGGGACCAATCAGCCCCAGCATTTT | TRBJ1-5 | TRBV10-3 | few | TRBD1
CASTDHSKGEQYF | TGCGCCAGCACAGACCATTCCAAGGGCGAGCAGTACTTC | TRBJ2-7 | TRBV5-1 | . | .
CASTKGQGNGELFF | TGTGCCAGCACCAAGGGACAGGGGAACGGGGAGCTGTTTTTT | TRBJ2-2 | TRBV6-6 | . | TRBD1
CASSWTGDQETQYF | TGTGCCAGCAGTTGGACAGGGGACCAAGAGACCCAGTACTTC | TRBJ2-5 | TRBV27 | . | TRBD1
CASSSDPAGTGELFF | TGTGCCAGCAGCTCCGATCCCGCAGGCACCGGGGAGCTGTTTTTT | TRBJ2-2 | TRBV7-2 | few | .
CATRTGDGGYTF | TGTGCCACCCGAACAGGGGATGGGGGCTACACCTTC | TRBJ1-2 | TRBV19 | . | TRBD1
CASSDRSLAVVGYTF | TGTGCCAGCAGTGACCGGTCCCTGGCCGTGGTTGGCTACACCTTC | TRBJ1-2 | TRBV2 | . | .
CAWSVKGSETQYF | TGTGCCTGGAGTGTAAAGGGTTCGGAGACCCAGTACTTC | TRBJ2-5 | TRBV30 | . | .
CASSPRTVTTGTF | TGTGCCAGCAGCCCAAGGACAGTGACTACGGGAACCTTC | TRBJ1-2 | TRBV13 | . | .
CASGQGAQAFF | TGTGCCAGCGGGCAGGGGGCTCAAGCTTTCTTT | TRBJ1-1 | TRBV6-5 | . | TRBD1
CASSLSSGNTEAFF | TGCGCCAGCAGCTTGTCATCCGGGAACACTGAAGCTTTCTTT | TRBJ1-1 | TRBV5-1 | once | .
CASRVPGLAVTGELFF | TGTGCCAGCAGGGTACCGGGACTAGCGGTCACCGGGGAGCTGTTTTTT | TRBJ2-2 | TRBV7-3 | . | TRBD2
CASSPSGGPEAFF | TGTGCCAGCTCACCTTCCGGAGGACCTGAAGCTTTCTTT | TRBJ1-1 | TRBV18 | . | .
CAIRPQGPNEKLFF | TGTGCCATCAGGCCACAGGGACCTAATGAAAAACTGTTTTTT | TRBJ1-4 | TRBV6-5 | few | .
CASSLVGSYEQFF | TGTGCCAGCAGCTTGGTTGGCAGCTATGAGCAGTTCTTC | TRBJ2-1 | TRBV5-8 | . | .
CASRSVPGGYGYTF | TGTGCCAGCCGATCTGTCCCAGGAGGATATGGCTACACCTTC | TRBJ1-2 | TRBV6-4 | . | .
CASSERTYQPQHF | TGTGCCAGTAGTGAAAGGACCTATCAGCCCCAGCATTTT | TRBJ1-5 | TRBV19 | . | .
CASSYRQGREGQPQHF | TGTGCCAGCAGTTACCGACAAGGCAGGGAGGGCCAGCCCCAGCATTTT | TRBJ1-5 | TRBV6-6 | few | .